A single sample gave rise to the 32 T cell receptor beta chains below, sequenced in a study of shared clonotypes between healthy human individuals. Method: immunoSEQ multiplex PCR; TCRdb's copy keeps in-frame clones and lacks some. In the table there are around 530,000 clones, roughly 79% of which are singletons. The sample was PBMCs. All receptors derive from a woman in her thirties or forties in good health. Some clones in this sample may be carry-over from other donors' samples.

Comments on this clone: A junction end diverges from the germline sequence, so it may reflect a read error. The V and J genes are TRBV5-1 and TRBJ1-1, with 10 bases matching TRBD1. The CDR3 loop spans 15 amino acids. Germline lookup yields CDR1 SGHRS and CDR2 YFSETQ. CDR3 amino acids: CASNLGQGTNTEAFF. Here the CDR3 DNA reads TGCGCCAGCAACTTGGGACAGGGGACAAACACTGAAGCTTTCTTT.

This clone is a singleton in its sample. The chain carries TRBV6-6 and TRBJ2-3; no reliable D call. The V and J ends lost 8 bases and 1 base respectively, with 13 bases between them. Germline CDR1 and CDR2: MNHNY and SVGAGI (reference sequence). This CDR3 is built from 14 residues. The CDR3 reads CASGGPTRTDTQYF. CDR3 nucleotide sequence: TGTGCCAGCGGTGGCCCCACTCGCACAGATACGCAGTATTTT.

This clone was found a few times. The chain carries TRBV5-5 and TRBJ2-6; D is unresolved. The CDR3 extends over 17 amino acids. CDR1 is SGHKS, CDR2 YYEKEE, per germline (reference sequence). Trimming cost V 4 bases and J 2 bases, with 16 bases left between them. The CDR3, as DNA: TGTGCCAGCAGCCAGGAACCATCAAGGACTGGGGCCAACGTCCTGACTTTC. It translates to CASSQEPSRTGANVLTF.

This chain links TRBV15 with TRBJ2-5; 7 bases match TRBD2. The V and J ends lost 3 bases and 7 bases, in that order; junction bases with no gene match: 17. The CDR3 length is 17 residues. CDR1 and CDR2 from the germline V gene are LNHNV and YYDKDF (reference sequence). Here the CDR3 DNA reads TGTGCCACCAGCAGTTCCTCCGGGCCGGGGAGGGGAGCGACCCAGTACTTC. Amino acids: CATSSSSGPGRGATQYF.

The V call is TRBV7-2, the J call TRBJ2-7; 7 bases fit TRBD2. Unmatched junction bases numbered 5, after V lost 0 bases and J lost 6 bases. CDR1 and CDR2 from the germline V gene are SGHTA and FQGNSA. This CDR3 comprises 14 residues. The CDR3 DNA follows: TGTGCCAGCAGCTTAGCGGGAGGGCCCTCCGAGCAGTACTTC. Residues: CASSLAGGPSEQYF.

This chain links TRBV6-6 with TRBJ2-5; D remains ambiguous. Trimming shortened V by 5 bases and J by 2 bases, and 12 bases separated the two germline ends. This CDR3 is 14 amino acids long. The germline CDR1 and CDR2 sequences are MNHNY and SVGAGI (reference sequence). The CDR3: CASSVKEEQETQYF. The CDR3 bases are TGTGCCAGCAGTGTAAAAGAAGAACAAGAGACCCAGTACTTC.

V gene TRBV11-1 combines with J gene TRBJ2-4, with 8 bases that match TRBD2. The CDR3 is made up of 17 amino acids. Germline CDR1 and CDR2: SGHAT and FQDESV (reference sequence). V lost 3 bases and J lost 6; bases outside the gene matches: 13. The CDR3 DNA reads as TGTGCCAGCAGCTTGGGGCCTCCGGGAGGGCCCCCAAACATTCAGTACTTC. Its protein product is CASSLGPPGGPPNIQYF.

Worth noting for this clone: A much more abundant neighbour one base away suggests this may be a read error. The CDR3 sequence is CASSETSGRAYNEQFF. The CDR3 nucleotides read TGTGCCAGCAGCGAAACTAGCGGGAGGGCCTACAATGAGCAGTTCTTC. This chain joins TRBV7-3 and TRBJ2-1; 13 nucleotides agree with TRBD2. The V gene's germline CDR1 is SGHTA and CDR2 FQGTGA. The CDR3 extends over 16 amino acids. Trimming removed 5 bases from V and 2 bases from J; junction bases left unmatched: 3.

The chain combines TRBV27 with TRBJ2-7; D may be TRBD1 or TRBD2 (6 bases each). Trimming removed 5 bases at V and 2 bases at J, with 16 bases between. CDR1 MNHEY and CDR2 SMNVEV come from the germline V gene (reference sequence). This CDR3 is 15 amino acids long. The CDR3 DNA follows: TGTGCCAGCAGTCTCAGGGGACTCCAAACCTACGAGCAGTACTTC. Its protein is CASSLRGLQTYEQYF.

Turning to this clone: Other DNA sequences within the sample encode an identical CDR3. The V gene is TRBV28, the J gene TRBJ2-7; unclear D gene. Germline lookup yields CDR1 MDHEN and CDR2 SYDVKM. V lost 3 bases, J lost 3 bases, and 6 bases lay in between. CDR3 length: 12 residues. The CDR3 sequence: CASSFMGYEQYF. Written as DNA, the CDR3 is TGTGCCAGCAGTTTCATGGGCTACGAGCAGTACTTC. The complete variable domain, with remaining parts taken from reference TRBV28 and TRBJ2-7, reads DVKVTQSSRYLVKRTGEKVFLECVQDMDHENMFWYRQDPGLGLRLIYFSYDVKMKEKGDIPEGYSVSREKKERFSLILESASTNQTSMYLCASSFMGYEQYFGPGTRLTVT.

The V gene is TRBV6-1, the J gene TRBJ1-2; D gene unclear. Per germline, CDR1 MNHNS and CDR2 SASEGT. The CDR3 extends over 12 amino acids. Trimming left V 7 bases short and J 4 bases short, with 10 bases between. Here the CDR3 reads CASNRPVYGYTF. In nucleotides, the CDR3 is TGTGCCAGCAACAGACCAGTCTATGGCTACACCTTC.

This rearrangement joins TRBV30 to TRBJ2-3; D perhaps matches TRBD2 (6 bases). The V end lost 0 bases, the J end lost 1 base, and 8 bases lay between the germline ends. The CDR3 extends over 14 amino acids. CDR1 and CDR2 from the germline V gene are GTSNPN and SVGIG (reference sequence). CDR3 in amino acids: CAWSVRGGTDTQYF. For the CDR3, the DNA is TGTGCCTGGAGTGTACGCGGGGGCACAGATACGCAGTATTTT.

The chain joins TRBV5-1 to TRBJ1-4; the D is unclear. CDR3 length: 14 amino acids. Germline assignment: CDR1 SGHRS and CDR2 YFSETQ. V gave up 0 bases and J gave up 2 bases, with 5 bases separating them. Here the CDR3 DNA reads TGCGCCAGCAGCTTGGTCCCGACTAATGAAAAACTGTTTTTT. It specifies CASSLVPTNEKLFF.

V usage is TRBV9 and J usage is TRBJ2-1; no clear D gene. With 0 bases removed from V and 9 bases from J, the gap between germline ends came to 13 bases. This CDR3 is 14 amino acids long. Looked up from germline, CDR1 is SGDLS and CDR2 is YYNGEE. The DNA of the CDR3 is TGTGCCAGCAGCGTAGCGGGCCGAAGCTCTGAGCAGTTCTTC. Protein: CASSVAGRSSEQFF.

The chain recombines TRBV14 with TRBJ2-2; D is ambiguous. This CDR3 has 13 residues. V was pared by 3 bases and J by 2 bases, with 4 bases between. Germline V gene lookup returns CDR1 SGHDN and CDR2 FVKESK. The CDR3 region has the DNA TGTGCCAGCAGCCACCCCAACACCGGGGAGCTGTTTTTT. Translating it yields CASSHPNTGELFF.

The chain couples TRBV6-6 to TRBJ2-2; no firm D call. There are 14 residues in the CDR3. The V and J ends lost 5 bases and 1 base respectively, with 8 bases between them. Germline values: CDR1 MNHNY, CDR2 SVGAGI (reference sequence). This CDR3 is CASSALGNTGELFF. CDR3 bases: TGTGCCAGCAGTGCGCTGGGGAACACCGGGGAGCTGTTTTTT.

The V gene is TRBV29-1, the J gene TRBJ2-7, with 7 positions matching TRBD1. Germline V gene data show CDR1 as SQVTM and CDR2 as ANQGSEA. The V gene end was trimmed by 7 bases and the J gene end by 5 bases; junction bases not matched to a gene: 5. The CDR3 runs 11 residues. DNA for the CDR3: TGCAGCGCGACAGGGAATAACGAGCAGTACTTC. It yields the protein CSATGNNEQYF.

The rearrangement uses TRBV4-1 and TRBJ2-7, with 12 bases aligning to TRBD2. The V gene's germline CDR1 is MGHRA and CDR2 YSYEKL. The ends lost 3 bases at V and 4 bases at J; junction bases unmatched: 4. The CDR3 contains 15 residues. The CDR3 DNA follows: TGCGCCAGCAGCCAGACTAGCGGGAGTAGGTACGAGCAGTACTTC. Its translation: CASSQTSGSRYEQYF.

The chain uses TRBV9 and TRBJ1-2; a weak D match, TRBD1 (6 bases). The CDR3 spans 15 residues. V lost 3 bases and J 4 bases, leaving 16 bases between the germline ends. Germline V gives CDR1 SGDLS, CDR2 YYNGEE. The CDR3 loop is CASSARQVLAYGYTF. In DNA, the CDR3 is TGTGCCAGCAGCGCCCGACAGGTTCTTGCCTATGGCTACACCTTC.

The V gene is TRBV19, the J gene TRBJ2-7; no reliable D call. Trimming shortened V by 4 bases and J by 0 bases, and 10 bases separated the two germline ends. The CDR3 sequence is 14 residues long. Germline V gene sequence: CDR1 LNHDA, CDR2 SQIVND (reference sequence). CDR3 in amino acids: CASSSSGSSYEQYF. The CDR3 DNA follows: TGTGCCAGTAGTAGCTCGGGTAGCTCCTACGAGCAGTACTTC. Filled out from reference TRBV19 and TRBJ2-7, the complete variable domain reads DGGITQSPKYLFRKEGQNVTLSCEQNLNHDAMYWYRQDPGQGLRLIYYSQIVNDFQKGDIAEGYSVSREKKESFPLTVTSAQKNPTAFYLCASSSSGSSYEQYFGPGTRLTVT.

The chain recombines TRBV28 with TRBJ2-2, with 13 bases that match TRBD2. Germline V gene lookup returns CDR1 MDHEN and CDR2 SYDVKM. J gave up 3 bases and V 7 bases, and 8 bases lay outside the gene matches. The CDR3 covers 17 residues. CDR3 loop: CASIPTGLAGYTGELFF. The CDR3 DNA reads as TGTGCCAGCATCCCTACGGGACTAGCGGGATACACCGGGGAGCTGTTTTTT.

The chain joins TRBV5-4 to TRBJ2-1; D may match TRBD1 or TRBD2 (5 bases each). This CDR3 region has 14 residues. Trimming stripped 3 bases from V and 9 bases from J, with 16 bases between. Germline CDR1 reads SGHNT; CDR2 reads YYREEE (reference sequence). The CDR3 loop is CASSSRGAIFEQFF. In DNA, the CDR3 is TGTGCCAGCAGCTCCCGGGGCGCTATCTTTGAGCAGTTCTTC. Full variable domain (missing parts from reference TRBV5-4 and TRBJ2-1): ETGVTQSPTHLIKTRGQQVTLRCSSQSGHNTVSWYQQALGQGPQFIFQYYREEENGRGNFPPRFSGLQFPNYSSELNVNALELDDSALYLCASSSRGAIFEQFFGPGTRLTVL.

This chain uses TRBV10-3 with TRBJ2-7; 7 bases align to TRBD2. V shed 6 bases, J shed 5 bases, and the junction held 10 bases outside the gene matches. In germline, CDR1 is ENHRY, CDR2 SYGVKD. The CDR3 totals 14 residues. This CDR3 reads CAIREPGGRNEQYF. CDR3 DNA sequence: TGTGCCATCAGGGAGCCGGGAGGCCGGAACGAGCAGTACTTC.

This clone was seen repeatedly, ten times or more. This rearrangement joins TRBV4-2 to TRBJ1-2; D is uncertain. From germline, CDR1 is LGHNA and CDR2 YNFKEQ. V lost 1 base and J lost 3, with 9 bases in between. The CDR3 covers 14 residues. The CDR3 protein is CASSQVPDYYGYTF. The CDR3 DNA sequence: TGTGCCAGCAGCCAAGTTCCGGACTACTATGGCTACACCTTC.

The chain carries TRBV4-1 and TRBJ1-2; TRBD1 matches 7 bases. With 0 bases clipped from V and 7 bases from J, the junction kept 5 bases outside the gene matches. The CDR3 is made up of 14 amino acids. The germline CDR1 and CDR2 sequences are MGHRA and YSYEKL. CDR3 DNA sequence: TGCGCCAGCAGCCAAGAAGCGACAGGGACTGGCTACACCTTC. Protein sequence: CASSQEATGTGYTF.

The V gene is TRBV29-1, the J gene TRBJ2-6; TRBD1 might be the D (6 bases). Trimming shortened V by 6 bases and J by 0 bases, and 9 bases separated the two germline ends. CDR3 length: 14 amino acids. CDR1 SQVTM and CDR2 ANQGSEA come from the germline V gene. CDR3 nucleotide sequence: TGCAGCGTAGACAGGTACTCTGGGGCCAACGTCCTGACTTTC. The encoded protein is CSVDRYSGANVLTF.

This clone has a handful of counts. The chain links TRBV19 to TRBJ1-2; 7 nucleotides line up with TRBD1. Germline V gene sequence: CDR1 LNHDA, CDR2 SQIVND (reference sequence). The V and J ends lost 4 bases and 3 bases, in that order; junction bases with no gene match: 8. The CDR3 covers 15 residues. CDR3: CASSTGTVIDYGYTF. The CDR3 DNA reads as TGTGCCAGTAGTACCGGGACAGTGATCGACTATGGCTACACCTTC.

The J gene is TRBJ2-7, the V gene TRBV11-2; D is possibly TRBD1 or TRBD2 (5 bases each). CDR3 length: 12 residues. Germline V gene data show CDR1 as SGHAT and CDR2 as FQNNGV. Trimming removed 5 bases from V and 6 bases from J, with 11 bases in between. CDR3 loop: CASSPRDGEQYF. Here the CDR3 DNA reads TGTGCCAGCAGCCCACGGGACGGCGAGCAGTACTTC.

V gene TRBV27 combines with J gene TRBJ2-5; 7 nucleotides agree with TRBD1. Trimming took 6 bases from V and 5 from J; bases not matched to a gene: 6. Germline V CDR1 and CDR2: MNHEY, SMNVEV (reference sequence). This CDR3 has 13 amino acids. The CDR3 DNA sequence: TGTGCCAGCAGACGACAGGGAGCGGAGACCCAGTACTTC. It is translated as CASRRQGAETQYF.

The rearrangement links TRBV4-2 to TRBJ2-1; TRBD2 aligns across 7 bases. The V and J ends lost 1 base and 8 bases, in that order; junction bases with no gene match: 17. Germline loops: CDR1 LGHNA, CDR2 YNFKEQ. This CDR3 comprises 18 residues. The CDR3 bases are TGTGCCAGCAGCCAAGCAGGGTCTAGCGGTGTCTTGGCTGATGAGCAGTTCTTC. Translating it yields CASSQAGSSGVLADEQFF.

The rearrangement uses TRBV30 and TRBJ2-5; tentative D call: TRBD2 (5 bases). The V gene's germline CDR1 is GTSNPN and CDR2 SVGIG (reference sequence). Trimming cost V 3 bases and J 1 base, with 9 bases left between them. This CDR3 is built from 13 residues. CDR3 loop: CAWRRAVQETQYF. CDR3 nucleotide sequence: TGTGCCTGGAGGCGGGCAGTCCAAGAGACCCAGTACTTC.

V and J are TRBV7-8 and TRBJ1-5; D possibly corresponds to TRBD1 (6 bases). Germline V CDR1 and CDR2: SGHVS, FQNEAQ. CDR3 length: 16 residues. V shed 2 bases and J shed 3 bases, with 14 bases lying between them. In DNA, the CDR3 is TGTGCCAGCAGCTTAAGGGGGGCAGGGCACAATCAGCCCCAGCATTTT. Translating it yields CASSLRGAGHNQPQHF.